Below are 15 T cell receptor beta chains sequenced from a single sample in a study of blood T cells in healthy people across ages. It was with a sample-barcoded 5' primer and a J-beta primer mix that a second PCR of roughly 6 to 12 cycles was run. TCRdb re-called the 5' RACE reads with MiXCR, one entry per CDR3 protein. The sample yields approximately 760,000 distinct CDR3 sequences, just under 25% seen once. The same sample was also used in a study of T cells of mothers and their children.

The sequencing input was blood. Receptors were obtained from a boy younger than 18 in good health.

This sequence joins TRBV5-6 and TRBJ1-6; tentative D call: TRBD1 (5 bases). The V end lost 4 bases, the J end lost 8 bases, and 16 bases lay between the germline ends. The CDR3 runs to 15 residues. The germline CDR1 and CDR2 sequences are SGHDT and YYEEEE. The CDR3 sequence: CASSALGRADSPLHF. CDR3 in DNA: TGTGCCAGCAGCGCGCTGGGCAGGGCGGATTCACCCCTCCACTTT. Using reference TRBV5-6 and TRBJ1-6 for the parts outside the CDR3, the full variable domain is DAGVTQSPTHLIKTRGQQVTLRCSPKSGHDTVSWYQQALGQGPQFIFQYYEEEERQRGNFPDRFSGHQFPNYSSELNVNALLLGDSALYLCASSALGRADSPLHFGNGTRLTVT.

CDR3 sequence: CSARESYEGGGETQYF. The CDR3 region has the DNA TGCAGTGCTAGGGAGAGTTATGAGGGCGGAGGAGAGACCCAGTACTTC. The chain has TRBV20-1 and TRBJ2-5, with D possibly TRBD2 on 5 matching bases. CDR1 and CDR2 from the germline V gene are DFQATT and SNEGSKA (reference sequence). The CDR3 contains 16 residues. V was cut by 3 bases and J by 4 bases, with 21 bases left in between.

The rearrangement joins TRBV29-1 to TRBJ1-4; unclear D gene. Germline CDR1 SQVTM, CDR2 ANQGSEA. This CDR3 comprises 11 residues. The ends were cut back, 6 bases at V and 8 bases at J, with 10 bases in the middle. This chain's CDR3 is CSVREGEKLFF. CDR3 sequence (DNA): TGCAGCGTCCGAGAGGGCGAAAAACTGTTTTTT.

This clonotype has a handful of counts. V usage is TRBV28 and J usage is TRBJ2-7; weak D call: TRBD2 (7 bases). V lost 7 bases, J lost 5 bases, and 12 bases lay in between. The CDR3 loop spans 12 amino acids. Germline V gene sequence: CDR1 MDHEN, CDR2 SYDVKM. CDR3 sequence (DNA): TGTGCCAGCAAGGGGGGGATCCACGAGCAGTACTTC. This gives the protein CASKGGIHEQYF.

This rearrangement joins TRBV7-9 to TRBJ1-1, with D uncertain. Germline CDR1 and CDR2: SEHNR and FQNEAQ (reference sequence). The ends were cut back, 7 bases at V and 3 bases at J, with 12 bases in the middle. The CDR3 runs 13 residues. The CDR3 DNA is TGTGCCAGCACCACGTCCGAGCACACTGAAGCTTTCTTT. Translated: CASTTSEHTEAFF.

This clonotype has more than one count but fewer than ten. The chain joins TRBV5-1 to TRBJ2-1, with 8 bases aligning to TRBD2. V was clipped by 0 bases and J by 4 bases; unmatched bases: 3. The CDR3 spans 15 residues. CDR1 SGHRS and CDR2 YFSETQ come from the germline V gene. CDR3 in amino acids: CASSLVIAGYNEQFF. DNA for the CDR3: TGCGCCAGCAGCTTGGTAATAGCGGGGTACAATGAGCAGTTCTTC.

The gene calls are TRBV28 and TRBJ1-1; D call uncertain. CDR1 is MDHEN, CDR2 SYDVKM, per germline. This CDR3 has 14 amino acids. Trimming removed 5 bases from V and 1 base from J, with 11 bases in between. The CDR3 sequence: CASSPLVANTEAFF. The CDR3 DNA reads TGTGCCAGCAGTCCCCTTGTTGCGAACACTGAAGCTTTCTTT.

The chain couples TRBV13 to TRBJ2-1, with D uncertain. Trimming took 1 base from V and 0 from J, leaving 7 bases between them. The CDR3 is made up of 15 amino acids. Germline loops: CDR1 PRHDT, CDR2 FYEKMQ (reference sequence). The DNA for the CDR3 is TGTGCCAGCAGCTTAGCAGTTAACTCCTACAATGAGCAGTTCTTC. It codes for CASSLAVNSYNEQFF. The full variable domain, its missing parts supplied by reference TRBV13 and TRBJ2-1, is AAGVIQSPRHLIKEKRETATLKCYPIPRHDTVYWYQQGPGQDPQFLISFYEKMQSDKGSIPDRFSAQQFSDYHSELNMSSLELGDSALYFCASSLAVNSYNEQFFGPGTRLTVL.

The chain's CDR3 is CASSRRKGGGTEAFF. The CDR3 DNA reads TGCGCCAGCAGCCGAAGGAAGGGTGGGGGCACTGAAGCTTTCTTT. The rearrangement joins TRBV4-1 to TRBJ1-1, with D possibly being TRBD1 (5 bases). V was cut by 4 bases and J by 4 bases, with 16 bases left in between. Germline V CDR1 and CDR2: MGHRA, YSYEKL. The CDR3 totals 15 residues.

This clonotype was recorded a few times. The chain recombines TRBV7-2 with TRBJ2-6, with D uncertain. The CDR3 spans 16 residues. Per germline, CDR1 SGHTA and CDR2 FQGNSA. Between the trimmed V and J ends, which lost 5 bases and 0 bases, there was a span of 11 bases. CDR3 residues: CASSPVARSGANVLTF. The DNA of the CDR3 is TGTGCCAGCAGCCCAGTTGCCCGCTCTGGGGCCAACGTCCTGACTTTC.

J is TRBJ2-4 and V is TRBV29-1, with D perhaps matching TRBD2 (5 bases). Trimming shortened V by 0 bases and J by 3 bases, and 9 bases separated the two germline ends. Germline loops: CDR1 SQVTM, CDR2 ANQGSEA. The length of the CDR3 is 14 residues. The CDR3 sequence: CSVEEAGLKNIQYF. In DNA, the CDR3 is TGCAGCGTTGAAGAGGCCGGACTCAAAAACATTCAGTACTTC.

The chain joins TRBV15 to TRBJ1-5; 12 bases align to TRBD1. V was clipped by 5 bases and J by 9 bases; unmatched bases: 14. The length of the CDR3 is 17 residues. Germline V CDR1 and CDR2: LNHNV, YYDKDF (reference sequence). CDR3: CATSADRDRGLESPQHF. The CDR3 DNA sequence: TGTGCCACCAGCGCAGACCGGGACAGGGGGCTTGAATCGCCCCAGCATTTT.

This clonotype has a handful of counts. The genes are TRBV19 and TRBJ1-4; TRBD1 is a possible D gene (5 bases). The V gene's germline CDR1 is LNHDA and CDR2 SQIVND (reference sequence). The ends were cut back, 9 bases at V and 1 base at J, with 12 bases in the middle. The CDR3 has 14 amino acids. The CDR3 loop reads CASLQRGTNEKLFF. Written as DNA, the CDR3 is TGTGCCAGCCTGCAGAGGGGAACTAATGAAAAACTGTTTTTT. The full variable domain, rest sourced from reference TRBV19 and TRBJ1-4, is DGGITQSPKYLFRKEGQNVTLSCEQNLNHDAMYWYRQDPGQGLRLIYYSQIVNDFQKGDIAEGYSVSREKKESFPLTVTSAQKNPTAFYLCASLQRGTNEKLFFGSGTQLSVL.

This chain connects TRBV2 to TRBJ2-7; the match to TRBD1 covers 10 bases. The CDR3 sequence is 14 residues long. In germline, CDR1 is SNHLY, CDR2 FYNNEI. V was clipped by 8 bases and J by 5 bases; unmatched bases: 9. DNA of the CDR3: TGTGCCAGCGGTCCGGGACAGGGGAGGGACGAGCAGTACTTC. This sequence encodes CASGPGQGRDEQYF.

This clonotype showed up just a few times. The V gene is TRBV20-1, the J gene TRBJ1-4, with 7 bases identical to TRBD1. V shed 0 bases, J shed 6 bases, and the junction held 7 bases outside the gene matches. The germline V gene encodes CDR1 DFQATT and CDR2 SNEGSKA (reference sequence). The CDR3 runs to 15 residues. The chain's CDR3 is CSARDSGTVDEKLFF. In DNA, the CDR3 is TGCAGTGCTAGAGACTCCGGGACAGTGGATGAAAAACTGTTTTTT.